Below, 23 T cell receptor beta chains from the same sample are listed, as sequenced in a study of T cell responses to AZD1222 COVID-19 vaccine. Sequenced by immunoSEQ multiplex PCR; TCRdb stores in-frame clones only, minus some. This table holds more than 80,000 clones, approximately 85% found once. The material sequenced was peripheral blood, taken 28 days after the second AZD1222 dose. Receptors were obtained from an adult who received the AZD1222 COVID-19 vaccine.

This clone appeared a single time. The V gene is TRBV30, the J gene TRBJ2-2; 14 bases fit TRBD2. The CDR3 has 15 amino acids. Per the germline V gene, CDR1 is GTSNPN and CDR2 is SVGIG (reference sequence). The V segment lost 2 bases and the J segment 8 bases; nucleotides outside the gene matches: 4. The chain's CDR3 is CAWSRTSGRMGELFF. Here the CDR3 DNA reads TGTGCCTGGAGTAGGACTAGCGGGAGGATGGGGGAGCTGTTTTTT.

V and J are TRBV11-3 and TRBJ2-2; D is unresolved. CDR3 length equals 14 residues. V was clipped by 3 bases and J by 5 bases, with 10 bases between them. CDR1 is SGHNT and CDR2 is YENEEA in the germline V gene. CDR3 nucleotide sequence: TGTGCCAGCAGCTTGGCCAGACCAACCGGGGAGCTGTTTTTT. It is translated as CASSLARPTGELFF.

This clone occurred once. The chain carries TRBV9 and TRBJ2-1; tentatively, D is TRBD1 or TRBD2 (7 bases each). In germline, CDR1 is SGDLS, CDR2 YYNGEE. Trimming removed 3 bases at V and 3 bases at J, with 19 bases between. CDR3 length equals 17 residues. CDR3 in amino acids: CASSARGRAFVYNEQFF. CDR3 nucleotide sequence: TGTGCCAGCAGCGCCAGGGGGAGGGCCTTTGTCTACAATGAGCAGTTCTTC. The full variable domain, rest sourced from reference TRBV9 and TRBJ2-1, is DSGVTQTPKHLITATGQRVTLRCSPRSGDLSVYWYQQSLDQGLQFLIQYYNGEERAKGNILERFSAQQFPDLHSELNLSSLELGDSALYFCASSARGRAFVYNEQFFGPGTRLTVL.

The chain carries TRBV5-4 and TRBJ2-7; D is tentatively TRBD1 or TRBD2 (5 bases each). The germline V gene encodes CDR1 SGHNT and CDR2 YYREEE (reference sequence). The V and J ends lost 2 bases and 0 bases respectively, with 12 bases between them. The CDR3 is made up of 15 amino acids. The CDR3 here is CASSFPGRSSYEQYF. In DNA, the CDR3 is TGTGCCAGCAGCTTCCCGGGACGGAGCTCCTACGAGCAGTACTTC.

In its sample, this clone was seen once. V and J are TRBV23-1 and TRBJ1-2, with 7 bases lining up with TRBD1. TRBV23-1 is assigned to the ORF class and has an uncertain function. The CDR3 is 21 amino acids. After removal of 3 bases from V and 0 bases from J, the junction contained 22 bases not matched to a gene. CDR3 region: CASSHPRTGVCPTQSNYGYTF. CDR3 DNA: TGCGCCAGCAGTCACCCGAGGACAGGTGTCTGCCCCACCCAGTCTAACTATGGCTACACCTTC.

J is TRBJ1-2 and V is TRBV7-8, with TRBD1 matching 7 bases. CDR3 length: 15 residues. The V segment lost 4 bases and the J segment 0 bases; nucleotides outside the gene matches: 5. Germline V gene data show CDR1 as SGHVS and CDR2 as FQNEAQ. DNA of the CDR3: TGTGCCAGCAGCTGGGGGGACAGATCTAACTATGGCTACACCTTC. Its translation: CASSWGDRSNYGYTF.

The chain uses TRBV4-1 and TRBJ2-7; D is undetermined. The length of the CDR3 is 15 residues. Germline V gives CDR1 MGHRA, CDR2 YSYEKL. V was pared by 3 bases and J by 1 base, with 13 bases between. The CDR3 sequence is CASSHPTGKSYEQYF. The CDR3 DNA reads as TGCGCCAGCAGCCACCCTACTGGCAAGTCCTACGAGCAGTACTTC.

The rearrangement links TRBV19 to TRBJ1-5; D not certain. Trimming removed 10 bases at V and 0 bases at J, with 16 bases between. CDR1 and CDR2 (germline): LNHDA, SQIVND (reference sequence). This CDR3 has 15 amino acids. CDR3 DNA: TGTGCCACACGGGAGGGCCCTTATAGCAATCAGCCCCAGCATTTT. This gives the protein CATREGPYSNQPQHF.

This clone has just one count. The chain links TRBV11-3 to TRBJ2-7; D uncertain. The CDR3 contains 13 residues. CDR1 is SGHNT, CDR2 YENEEA, per germline. Trimming removed 0 bases at V and 1 base at J, with 4 bases between. CDR3 DNA: TGTGCCAGCAGCTTAGAACAGTCCTACGAGCAGTACTTC. Its protein product is CASSLEQSYEQYF.

V is TRBV19 and J is TRBJ2-2, with 7 positions matching TRBD1. Germline V lookup: CDR1 LNHDA, CDR2 SQIVND (reference sequence). The CDR3 is 16 amino acids. The trim removed 4 bases at V and 0 bases at J, leaving 5 bases unmatched. CDR3 sequence: CASSRGQRSNTGELFF. The CDR3 DNA sequence: TGTGCCAGTAGTAGGGGACAGAGGTCGAACACCGGGGAGCTGTTTTTT. Filled out from reference TRBV19 and TRBJ2-2, the complete variable domain reads DGGITQSPKYLFRKEGQNVTLSCEQNLNHDAMYWYRQDPGQGLRLIYYSQIVNDFQKGDIAEGYSVSREKKESFPLTVTSAQKNPTAFYLCASSRGQRSNTGELFFGEGSRLTVL.

The chain uses TRBV9 and TRBJ2-3, with D possibly matching TRBD2 (6 bases). The V end lost 0 bases, the J end lost 5 bases, and 10 bases lay between the germline ends. CDR3 length: 14 residues. CDR1 is SGDLS and CDR2 is YYNGEE in the germline V gene. CDR3 sequence (DNA): TGTGCCAGCAGCGTAGGGGTAGCGGTAGATACGCAGTATTTT. Amino acids: CASSVGVAVDTQYF.

This clone was seen a handful of times. The V gene is TRBV7-8, the J gene TRBJ2-6; unclear D gene. The CDR3 has 18 residues. V lost 3 bases and J 0 bases, leaving 15 bases between the germline ends. The germline V gene encodes CDR1 SGHVS and CDR2 FQNEAQ. CDR3 in DNA: TGTGCCAGCAGCTTGCGGTTTCCACCAACCTCTGGGGCCAACGTCCTGACTTTC. Residues: CASSLRFPPTSGANVLTF.

V and J are TRBV14 and TRBJ1-6, with a weak D call TRBD1 (6 bases). Trimming pared 2 bases from V and 9 bases from J, leaving 11 bases between. Germline V gene sequence: CDR1 SGHDN, CDR2 FVKESK. This CDR3 comprises 14 residues. CDR3 coding DNA: TGTGCCAGCAGCCAACAGGGGTGGTCTTCACCCCTCCACTTT. It translates to CASSQQGWSSPLHF.

This chain links TRBV10-2 with TRBJ1-5, with TRBD1 as a possible D gene (5 bases). V gave up 4 bases and J gave up 6 bases, with 19 bases separating them. Looked up from germline, CDR1 is WSHSY and CDR2 is SAAADI. The length of the CDR3 is 16 residues. CDR3 in DNA: TGCGCCAGCAGTGTTAATTTTGGGCAGGGTAGTCAGCCCCAGCATTTT. Its protein product is CASSVNFGQGSQPQHF.

The V and J genes are TRBV4-2 and TRBJ1-4; TRBD1 aligns across 9 bases. After removal of 4 bases from V and 7 bases from J, the junction contained 7 bases not matched to a gene. CDR1 is LGHNA, CDR2 YNFKEQ, per germline. There are 15 residues in the CDR3. CDR3 in DNA: TGTGCCAGCAGCCTACCGGACAGGGGAGGTGAAAAACTGTTTTTT. Amino acids: CASSLPDRGGEKLFF.

The J gene is TRBJ1-5, the V gene TRBV28; 8 bases align to TRBD1. This CDR3 contains 12 residues. With 4 bases clipped from V and 7 bases from J, the junction kept 0 bases outside the gene matches. Germline-derived CDR1 and CDR2 are MDHEN and SYDVKM. Here the CDR3 reads CASSSGGQPQHF. CDR3 nucleotides: TGTGCCAGCAGTTCAGGGGGCCAGCCCCAGCATTTT.

This chain joins TRBV7-2 and TRBJ1-3, with D maybe TRBD1 (5 bases). With 5 bases removed from V and 4 bases from J, the gap between germline ends came to 15 bases. This CDR3 comprises 15 residues. CDR1 and CDR2 from the germline V gene are SGHTA and FQGNSA. As DNA, the CDR3 is TGTGCCAGCAGCCGCAAAACGGGACTCGGAAACACCATATATTTT. Protein product: CASSRKTGLGNTIYF.

Only one count was recorded for this clone. The sample contains more than one DNA sequence encoding this CDR3. The chain couples TRBV3-1 (or the pseudogene TRBV3-2) to TRBJ1-5, with D maybe TRBD1 (5 bases). Trimming took 0 bases from V and 5 from J, leaving 5 bases between them. The CDR3 sequence is 13 residues long. Germline values: CDR1 LGHDT, CDR2 YNNKEL (reference sequence). CDR3 amino acids: CASSQDRDQPQHF. CDR3 nucleotides: TGTGCCAGCAGCCAAGACAGGGATCAGCCCCAGCATTTT.

The table lists this clone with a few counts. The genes are TRBV10-3 and TRBJ2-7; D is possibly TRBD1 or TRBD2 (6 bases each). The CDR3 is 15 residues long. The ends were cut back, 2 bases at V and 7 bases at J, with 18 bases in the middle. Germline assignment: CDR1 ENHRY and CDR2 SYGVKD. CDR3 residues: CAISEALPGAPEQYF. The CDR3 coding sequence is TGTGCCATCAGTGAGGCTTTACCGGGGGCCCCTGAGCAGTACTTC.

The V gene is TRBV28, the J gene TRBJ2-7; 7 bases are shared with TRBD2. The CDR3 has 13 residues. Germline trimming cut 6 bases from V and 3 bases from J; bases unmatched to any gene: 5. CDR1 is MDHEN and CDR2 is SYDVKM in the germline V gene. The CDR3 DNA reads TGTGCCAGCAGGACGGGGGGAGACTACGAGCAGTACTTC. Residues: CASRTGGDYEQYF.

V usage is TRBV2 and J usage is TRBJ1-5; D is undetermined. V shed 7 bases and J shed 7 bases, with 17 bases lying between them. Germline CDR1 reads SNHLY; CDR2 reads FYNNEI. The CDR3 loop spans 14 amino acids. The CDR3 DNA reads as TGTGCCAGCAAGGACGGAGTGCGGAGCCAGCCCCAGCATTTT. Encoded protein: CASKDGVRSQPQHF.

The genes are TRBV7-2 and TRBJ2-7; D may correspond to TRBD1 or TRBD2 (7 bases each). Germline-derived CDR1 and CDR2 are SGHTA and FQGNSA. The CDR3 is 16 amino acids. With 1 base removed from V and 6 bases from J, the gap between germline ends came to 19 bases. CDR3 loop: CASSLVGGGLGGEQYF. CDR3 nucleotides: TGTGCCAGCAGCTTAGTGGGAGGGGGCCTAGGCGGCGAGCAGTACTTC.

CDR3 bases: TGTGCCTGGAGCGAGACAGGGGGCGCGGGGACCCAGTACTTC. Translating it yields CAWSETGGAGTQYF. The chain recombines TRBV30 with TRBJ2-5, with 10 bases identical to TRBD1. J lost 7 bases, V lost 3 bases, and 8 bases had no gene match. The CDR3 sequence is 14 residues long. Germline V gene data show CDR1 as GTSNPN and CDR2 as SVGIG (reference sequence).